This T cell receptor beta chain was identified in a study of blood T cell repertoires in COVID-19 (dated by TCRdb to the early 2020s). A note on the overall study: Collaborator samples came from the United States, Italy and Spain and covered acute and convalescent phases of COVID-19. The prospective study material was composed of cDNA or gDNA derived from T cells, B-cell-depleted T cells, or PBMCs. Subjects who had been exposed to COVID-19, were actively infected with it, or had recovered from it provided the deeply sampled blood TCRbeta repertoires that made up the dataset. A freely available public database, intended as a resource for researchers studying the immune response to SARS-CoV-2, is where the repertoires were released. Samples were obtained from the ongoing ImmuneRACE study (first 160 participants) and from over 1,000 subjects provided by 6 global collaborators. A de-identified subject ID, COVID-19 status, age in years and sex were almost always included in the sample metadata. Where available, HLA class I and class II types were obtained from metadata supplied by the sample provider rather than from assay-based typing.

TCRbeta CDR3 regions were amplified from genomic DNA by means of the immunoSEQ Assay, a bias-controlled multiplex PCR. The study's own analysis went as follows. The number of nucleated cells in each sample was estimated by amplification of reference gene primers within the assay. To quantify the absolute abundance of each unique TCRbeta CDR3 rearrangement, sequence reads were collapsed and filtered. For each sample, productive Simpson clonality was calculated as the square root of Simpson's diversity index across productive rearrangements. TCRdb obtained this table from immuneACCESS and retained in-frame rearrangements with V and J assigned. These tables miss some clones; where compared with another copy, unresolved V genes account for less than half of the shortfall, and the remainder is unexplained. The V and J calls and clone size were taken over from that table, and D and trimming were inferred from the DNA. Within this sample are some 250,000 clones, with roughly 82% of them counted one time only. Of the sample, 12% falls within the top ten clones.

Details on this clone: Its binding antigen is unknown. Nothing much larger sits one base from this clone, and base qualities are not available.

The investigation overall reported the following: The quantity of clinical and demographic metadata differed by source and by participant and was supplied without curation.

The cysteine opens and the phenylalanine closes a CDR3 of 15 amino acids. The sequence is cut down to CDR3 DNA, 45 bases in frame from base 1. The germline V gene provides CDR1 SNHLY and CDR2 FYNNEI. Trimmed from V: 3 bases; trimmed from J: 4 bases; junction bases lacking a gene match: 5. Each collaborating institution followed its own protocols to collect whole blood in K2EDTA tubes. For TCRbeta analysis, collaborator samples were shipped as frozen whole blood, as isolated PBMCs, or as DNA extracted from either sample type. The specimen sequenced was peripheral blood. The receptor chain draws on TRBV2 and TRBJ1-3, with 8 junctional bases fitting TRBD1. The receptor was derived from a man older than 75 with acute or convalescent COVID-19. The CDR3 in this case is CASSDSQGVGNTIYF. The bases are TGTGCCAGCAGTGACTCACAGGGGGTCGGAAACACCATATATTTT.